The T cell receptor (beta chain) described here comes from a study of shared clonotypes between healthy human individuals. Study-wide results and caveats: It was the few donors that limited the genetic and exposure-history diversity represented. Naive subsets usually exceeded memory subsets in estimated richness.

Per sorted-subset replicate PCR, input was 200 to 250 ng DNA, representing tens of thousands of T cell genomes. Clones were sequenced by immunoSEQ multiplex PCR, and TCRdb holds only the in-frame ones, with some missing. The data hold 150,000 to 200,000 clones, with 85% to 95% observed a single time. For this clone: Its antigen is unidentified.

Sequenced material: naive CD4+ T cells sorted from blood. Subset specified: CD45RA+ positively selected. The sequence was collected from a woman in her twenties or thirties in good health.

This CDR3 reads CASMGNEQYF. CDR3 DNA sequence: TGTGCCAGCATGGGGAACGAGCAGTACTTC. This chain uses TRBV28 with TRBJ2-7; no firm D call. CDR3 length equals 10 residues. CDR1 and CDR2 from the germline V gene are MDHEN and SYDVKM. V lost 7 bases to trimming and J lost 5 bases, with 6 bases between them.